Shown below are 26 T cell receptor beta chains from a single sample sequenced in a study of blood T cell repertoires in COVID-19. Assay used: immunoSEQ multiplex PCR; TCRdb lists only in-frame clones, some missing. The repertoire has about 210,000 clones, approximately 91% of them found once; the top ten carry around 1.6%. The sequenced sample consisted of peripheral blood. These receptors were obtained from a man younger than 35 with active or convalescent COVID-19.

The rearrangement uses TRBV2 and TRBJ1-4; perhaps TRBD1 as D (6 bases). The CDR3 loop spans 13 amino acids. Germline V gene lookup returns CDR1 SNHLY and CDR2 FYNNEI. V lost 1 base and J 8 bases, leaving 8 bases between the germline ends. CDR3 region: CASSEDRAEKLFF. CDR3 DNA sequence: TGTGCCAGCAGTGAAGACAGGGCGGAAAAACTGTTTTTT.

This chain connects TRBV11-3 to TRBJ1-1; a possible D gene is TRBD1 (5 bases). V lost 5 bases to trimming and J lost 4 bases, with 11 bases between them. This CDR3 is 13 amino acids long. Germline loops: CDR1 SGHNT, CDR2 YENEEA. CDR3 region: CASSRRGTTEAFF. The DNA of the CDR3 is TGTGCCAGCAGCCGACGGGGGACCACTGAAGCTTTCTTT.

The rearrangement joins TRBV19 to TRBJ1-1; D might be TRBD1 (5 bases). V lost 5 bases and J lost 2, with 15 bases in between. CDR1 LNHDA and CDR2 SQIVND come from the germline V gene (reference sequence). The CDR3 covers 15 residues. The CDR3 sequence: CASSLGAGENTEAFF. The CDR3 DNA is TGTGCCAGTAGTCTGGGCGCGGGGGAAAACACTGAAGCTTTCTTT.

V usage is TRBV19 and J usage is TRBJ2-3; 7 bases map to TRBD1. The germline gives CDR1 LNHDA, CDR2 SQIVND (reference sequence). The CDR3 runs 15 residues. The V segment lost 3 bases and the J segment 2 bases; nucleotides outside the gene matches: 5. CDR3 nucleotide sequence: TGTGCCAGTAGTATGGTACAGGGGTACACAGATACGCAGTATTTT. This sequence encodes CASSMVQGYTDTQYF.

V usage is TRBV18 and J usage is TRBJ1-1; D is ambiguous. CDR1 and CDR2 (germline): KGHSH, LQKENI. The V end was cut by 2 bases, the J end by 3 bases, with 10 bases between. The CDR3 covers 14 residues. CDR3 DNA sequence: TGTGCCAGCTCACCAGGGCAGAGGGACACTGAAGCTTTCTTT. Protein sequence: CASSPGQRDTEAFF.

V usage is TRBV30 and J usage is TRBJ2-2; no clear D gene. This CDR3 contains 12 residues. The V and J ends lost 2 bases and 6 bases respectively, with 7 bases between them. Germline values: CDR1 GTSNPN, CDR2 SVGIG (reference sequence). The CDR3 bases are TGTGCCTGGAGTCCCCGGTCCGGGGAGCTGTTTTTT. Translated, it gives CAWSPRSGELFF.

This clone has ten or more counts. The chain couples TRBV2 to TRBJ1-5, with TRBD1 matching over 7 bases. The CDR3 is 16 amino acids. V lost 0 bases and J lost 2; bases outside the gene matches: 4. Germline V gene lookup returns CDR1 SNHLY and CDR2 FYNNEI. For the CDR3, the DNA is TGTGCCAGCAGTGAAGCGAGGGGGCAGGGCAATCAGCCCCAGCATTTT. It yields the protein CASSEARGQGNQPQHF.

The genes are TRBV21-1 and TRBJ1-2; the table's D call, TRBD1, was not checked against the DNA. TRBV21-1 is a known pseudogene. The CDR3 consists of 13 residues. CDR3 in DNA: TGTGCCAGCAGCGGACGACAGGGGGATGGCTACACCTTC. It translates to CASSGRQGDGYTF.

The chain couples TRBV10-3 to TRBJ2-7; 9 bases are a match to TRBD1. The CDR3 runs 16 residues. The trim removed 5 bases at V and 3 bases at J, leaving 11 bases unmatched. The germline gives CDR1 ENHRY, CDR2 SYGVKD. In DNA form, the CDR3 reads TGTGCCATCAGTCAACAGGGGGCGAGGGAGATCTACGAGCAGTACTTC. Translating it yields CAISQQGAREIYEQYF.

This chain joins TRBV5-1 and TRBJ2-6; D unresolved. The germline CDR1 and CDR2 sequences are SGHRS and YFSETQ. The CDR3 runs 15 residues. V lost 4 bases, J lost 2 bases, and 10 bases lay in between. This CDR3 is CASSGLTPGANVLTF. The CDR3 nucleotides read TGCGCCAGCAGCGGGCTCACTCCTGGGGCCAACGTCCTGACTTTC.

This rearrangement joins TRBV7-8 to TRBJ2-1; no clear D gene. Per germline, CDR1 SGHVS and CDR2 FQNEAQ. V was pared by 5 bases and J by 10 bases, with 9 bases between. This CDR3 contains 11 residues. The CDR3 spells CASSPSEEQFF. The CDR3 DNA follows: TGTGCCAGCAGCCCCAGTGAAGAGCAGTTCTTC.

The chain is built from TRBV7-2 and TRBJ2-1; 9 bases line up with TRBD2. The CDR3 is 17 residues long. Per germline, CDR1 SGHTA and CDR2 FQGNSA. V lost 3 bases to trimming and J lost 0 bases; unmatched junction nucleotides: 6. CDR3 coding DNA: TGTGCCAGCAGCTTGTTTAGCGGGGGAAGCTCCTACAATGAGCAGTTCTTC. Encoded protein: CASSLFSGGSSYNEQFF.

This chain links TRBV10-3 with TRBJ1-5, with D possibly being TRBD1 (5 bases). Trimming left V 3 bases short and J 3 bases short, with 9 bases between. The V gene's germline CDR1 is ENHRY and CDR2 SYGVKD. CDR3 length: 14 amino acids. The CDR3 spells CAISDQGFNQPQHF. The CDR3 DNA sequence: TGTGCCATCAGTGACCAGGGCTTCAATCAGCCCCAGCATTTT.

The chain recombines TRBV2 with TRBJ1-6; D is unresolved. This CDR3 contains 17 residues. Trimming shortened V by 6 bases and J by 3 bases, and 18 bases separated the two germline ends. CDR1 is SNHLY, CDR2 FYNNEI, per germline. The chain's CDR3 is CASRGRQGILYNSPLHF. DNA of the CDR3: TGTGCCAGCAGGGGCCGGCAAGGCATACTCTATAATTCACCCCTCCACTTT.

The gene calls are TRBV5-8 and TRBJ1-2; TRBD1 might be the D (5 bases). With 2 bases removed from V and 5 bases from J, the gap between germline ends came to 10 bases. The germline V gene has CDR1 SGHTS and CDR2 YDEGEE. The CDR3 covers 13 residues. DNA for the CDR3: TGTGCCAGCAGCTTTGGGGGGAATTATGGCTACACCTTC. Translation: CASSFGGNYGYTF. Combining the CDR3 with reference TRBV5-8 and TRBJ1-2 gives the whole variable domain EAGVTQSPTHLIKTRGQQATLRCSPISGHTSVYWYQQALGLGLQFLLWYDEGEERNRGNFPPRFSGRQFPNYSSELNVNALELEDSALYLCASSFGGNYGYTFGSGTRLTVV.

The chain carries TRBV11-2 and TRBJ2-7, with TRBD1 matching 7 bases. J was trimmed by 2 bases and V by 3 bases; bases with no gene match: 7. This CDR3 is 15 amino acids long. Germline V gene data show CDR1 as SGHAT and CDR2 as FQNNGV. The CDR3 reads CASSFVTQGTYEQYF. Written as DNA, the CDR3 is TGTGCCAGCAGCTTCGTCACACAGGGGACCTACGAGCAGTACTTC.

The chain joins TRBV5-4 to TRBJ1-1; a possible D gene is TRBD1 (6 bases). V was clipped by 5 bases and J by 1 base, with 21 bases between them. The CDR3 extends over 17 amino acids. CDR1 is SGHNT, CDR2 YYREEE, per germline (reference sequence). As DNA, the CDR3 is TGTGCCAGCAGTCCGGGACGGGGGGCGTCCTCGAACACTGAAGCTTTCTTT. Its protein is CASSPGRGASSNTEAFF.

This clone was counted a single time. The chain has TRBV25-1 and TRBJ2-2; 8 nucleotides align to TRBD1. V lost 2 bases to trimming and J lost 6 bases; unmatched junction nucleotides: 5. The germline V gene has CDR1 MGHDK and CDR2 SYGVNS. The CDR3 has 15 residues. The CDR3 coding sequence is TGTGCCAGCAGTGAAGGACAGGGTTGGGCCGGGGAGCTGTTTTTT. Its protein is CASSEGQGWAGELFF.

V usage is TRBV24-1 and J usage is TRBJ2-1; 15 positions match TRBD2. Trimming took 2 bases from V and 0 from J; bases not matched to a gene: 4. The CDR3 runs 19 residues. In germline, CDR1 is KGHDR, CDR2 SFDVKD. CDR3 in DNA: TGTGCCACCAGTGATTCCGGACTAGCGGGGGGGAGCTCCTACAATGAGCAGTTCTTC. This sequence encodes CATSDSGLAGGSSYNEQFF.

The chain employs TRBV4-1 and TRBJ1-1, with D perhaps matching TRBD1 (6 bases). The V gene lost 4 bases and the J gene lost 4 bases, with 19 bases spanning the gap. The CDR3 runs 16 residues. Germline V CDR1 and CDR2: MGHRA, YSYEKL. This chain's CDR3 is CASSPRRGGRATEAFF. The CDR3, as DNA: TGCGCCAGCAGCCCCAGACGAGGGGGTAGAGCCACTGAAGCTTTCTTT.

The V call is TRBV7-9, the J call TRBJ1-4; D may be TRBD1 (5 bases). The CDR3 covers 17 residues. V shed 5 bases and J shed 0 bases, with 16 bases lying between them. Germline lookup yields CDR1 SEHNR and CDR2 FQNEAQ (reference sequence). This CDR3 reads CASSPRGGEATNEKLFF. CDR3 sequence (DNA): TGTGCCAGCAGCCCGCGGGGAGGGGAGGCAACTAATGAAAAACTGTTTTTT.

This chain connects TRBV9 to TRBJ2-1; 12 bases align to TRBD2. Germline V lookup: CDR1 SGDLS, CDR2 YYNGEE. V shed 0 bases and J 5 bases; nucleotides not matched to a gene: 15. CDR3 length equals 20 residues. The CDR3 loop is CASSVAMASGRARDNNEQFF. For the CDR3, the DNA is TGTGCCAGCAGCGTAGCTATGGCTAGCGGGAGGGCCCGGGATAACAATGAGCAGTTCTTC. Supplemented by reference TRBV9 and TRBJ2-1, the full variable domain reads DSGVTQTPKHLITATGQRVTLRCSPRSGDLSVYWYQQSLDQGLQFLIQYYNGEERAKGNILERFSAQQFPDLHSELNLSSLELGDSALYFCASSVAMASGRARDNNEQFFGPGTRLTVL.

V and J are TRBV2 and TRBJ2-1; 11 bases are a match to TRBD2. Germline CDR1 SNHLY, CDR2 FYNNEI. The ends lost 6 bases at V and 2 bases at J; junction bases unmatched: 6. This CDR3 comprises 16 residues. The CDR3 bases are TGTGCCAGCAGAGTGACTAGCGGGGAACCCTACAATGAGCAGTTCTTC. This gives the protein CASRVTSGEPYNEQFF.

Comment on this clone: One end of the junction does not line up with germline, which may come from a read error. The V and J genes are TRBV30 and TRBJ2-7; D possibly corresponds to TRBD2 (6 bases). Germline V gene sequence: CDR1 GTSNPN, CDR2 SVGIG (reference sequence). This CDR3 contains 13 residues. The CDR3 region has the DNA TGTGCCTGCAGTGGGGACTTAGTCTACGAGCAGTACTTC. It translates to CACSGDLVYEQYF.

This chain links TRBV19 with TRBJ2-5, with 8 nucleotides matching TRBD2. Germline lookup yields CDR1 LNHDA and CDR2 SQIVND (reference sequence). The CDR3 is 16 residues long. The V gene end was trimmed by 5 bases and the J gene end by 3 bases; junction bases not matched to a gene: 11. The DNA for the CDR3 is TGTGCCAGTAGTTTACGGACTAGCCAACCGAAAGAGACCCAGTACTTC. Encoded protein: CASSLRTSQPKETQYF.

This chain joins TRBV6-5 and TRBJ1-5; 8 nucleotides align to TRBD1. The CDR3 is made up of 13 amino acids. The germline V gene has CDR1 MNHEY and CDR2 SVGAGI. After removal of 6 bases from V and 4 bases from J, the junction contained 2 bases not matched to a gene. DNA of the CDR3: TGTGCCAGCAGCTGGGACAGGAATCAGCCCCAGCATTTT. Amino acid sequence: CASSWDRNQPQHF.